The 5 T cell receptor beta chains below all came from one sample that was sequenced in a study of regulatory T cells in long-lasting Graves disease. Arm-PCR with iRepertoire HTBI primers amplified the CDR3 regions for these TCR beta libraries. Each CDR3 protein is one row after TCRdb ran MiXCR on the multiplex PCR reads. The sample has about 540,000 distinct CDR3 sequences, roughly 12% seen once; the top ten hold 10%. The time point was: newly diagnosed GD, antithyroid drugs for less than 3 months. Scientists built the TCR library using RNA that was extracted from PBMCs. These same data were also listed under a study on T cells in Graves' hyperthyroidism and ophthalmopathy.

Material: peripheral blood mononuclear cells (PBMCs), obtained at new diagnosis, from a patient treated with antithyroid drugs. These receptors came from a man younger than 45 with Graves disease.

This clonotype was observed a few times. This sequence joins TRBV25-1 and TRBJ2-1, with 10 positions matching TRBD2. Germline lookup yields CDR1 MGHDK and CDR2 SYGVNS. The CDR3 extends over 15 amino acids. J was trimmed by 10 bases and V by 7 bases; bases with no gene match: 13. The CDR3, as DNA: TGTGCCAGCACTCCCCCCAGCGGGAGGGTAGACGAGCAGTTCTTC. Residues: CASTPPSGRVDEQFF.

Only a few counts were recorded for this clonotype. V gene TRBV5-1 combines with J gene TRBJ1-1; TRBD1 aligns across 9 bases. V shed 3 bases and J 5 bases; nucleotides not matched to a gene: 8. Germline CDR1 SGHRS, CDR2 YFSETQ. This CDR3 comprises 15 residues. This CDR3 is CASSSETGGRTEAFF. The CDR3, as DNA: TGCGCCAGCAGCTCCGAGACAGGGGGTAGGACTGAAGCTTTCTTT.

This clonotype was observed at least ten times. V and J are TRBV7-3 and TRBJ2-1; 9 positions match TRBD2. The germline V gene encodes CDR1 SGHTA and CDR2 FQGTGA. The CDR3 loop spans 17 amino acids. J lost 1 base, V lost 5 bases, and 9 bases had no gene match. The CDR3 spells CASSPLGSGSSYNEQFF. CDR3 coding DNA: TGTGCCAGCAGCCCGTTGGGTAGCGGGAGTTCCTACAATGAGCAGTTCTTC.

This chain joins TRBV5-4 and TRBJ1-4, with 7 bases aligning to TRBD1. Germline CDR1 SGHNT, CDR2 YYREEE (reference sequence). V lost 2 bases, J lost 8 bases, and 6 bases stayed unmatched. This CDR3 spans 14 amino acids. Written as DNA, the CDR3 is TGTGCCAGCAGCTTTGGCAGGGGGGACGAAAAACTGTTTTTT. It is translated as CASSFGRGDEKLFF.

This clonotype came up many times. The genes are TRBV6-1 and TRBJ1-2; D is possibly TRBD1 (5 bases). CDR1 MNHNS and CDR2 SASEGT come from the germline V gene. Trimming shortened V by 7 bases and J by 8 bases, and 20 bases separated the two germline ends. The CDR3 sequence is 14 residues long. CDR3 sequence (DNA): TGTGCCAGCACCCGACAGACTTCCCAGGAGGGCTACACCTTC. Translation gives CASTRQTSQEGYTF.